The clone carrying this T cell receptor (beta chain) has a count of ten or more. What it binds is unknown. This sample is part of a study of T cell repertoires in cytomegalovirus infection. Background on the study: Both CMV infection and a matching HLA type were indicated by public TCR beta signatures. Study-wide findings and caveats: Ex vivo, HLA-C-restricted CMV-specific TCR beta clonotypes prevailed over the rest of the response. Cumulated frequencies of public TCR beta families served to identify carriers of CMV plus the relevant HLA.

Germline V gene lookup returns CDR1 SNHLY and CDR2 FYNNEI. The CDR3 runs to 15 residues. J lost 4 bases, V lost 8 bases, and 11 bases had no gene match. From the reads, TCRdb called clonotypes with MiXCR, one entry per CDR3 protein. Here the sample spans around 490,000 distinct CDR3 sequences, 26% being singletons. The material sequenced was PBMCs. J is TRBJ1-1 and V is TRBV2, with 9 positions matching TRBD1. This clonotype was obtained from a human donor in good health (CMV status not recorded). Some clones in this sample may be carry-over from other donors' samples. The CDR3 sequence is CASRPGQGLVTEAFF. As DNA, the CDR3 is TGTGCCAGCCGGCCGGGACAGGGTTTGGTCACTGAAGCTTTCTTT.